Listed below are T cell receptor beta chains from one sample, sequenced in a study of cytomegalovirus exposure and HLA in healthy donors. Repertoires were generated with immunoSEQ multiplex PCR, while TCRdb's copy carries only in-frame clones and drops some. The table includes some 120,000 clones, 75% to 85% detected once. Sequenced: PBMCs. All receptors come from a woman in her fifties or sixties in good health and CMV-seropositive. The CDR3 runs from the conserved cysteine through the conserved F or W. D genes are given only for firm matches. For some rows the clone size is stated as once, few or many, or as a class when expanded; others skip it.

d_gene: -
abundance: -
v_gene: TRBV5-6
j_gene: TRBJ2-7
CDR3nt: TGTGCCAGCAGCTTGGAGGGGACTGTCTCCTACGAGCAGTACTTC
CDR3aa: CASSLEGTVSYEQYF

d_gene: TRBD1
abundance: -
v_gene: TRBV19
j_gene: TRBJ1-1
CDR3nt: TGTGCCAGTGACCCCGGGACAGGGGCTGGTGGTGAAGCTTTCTTT
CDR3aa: CASDPGTGAGGEAFF

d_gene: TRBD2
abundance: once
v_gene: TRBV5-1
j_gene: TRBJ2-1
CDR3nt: TGCGCCAGCAGCTCCCTAGCGGGGGGTATTCAGTTCTTC
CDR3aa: CASSSLAGGIQFF

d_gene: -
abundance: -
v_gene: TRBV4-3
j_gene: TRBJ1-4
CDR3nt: TGCGCCAGCAGCCTTTCCCGGGGGGAAAAACTGTTTTTT
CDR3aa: CASSLSRGEKLFF

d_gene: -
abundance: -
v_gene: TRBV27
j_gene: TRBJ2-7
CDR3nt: TGTGCCAGCAGTTTAGACCCCCCCTGGACTGGGACCTACGAGCAGTACTTC
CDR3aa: CASSLDPPWTGTYEQYF

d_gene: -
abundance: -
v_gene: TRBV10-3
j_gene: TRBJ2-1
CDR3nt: TGTGCCGCCCGGACTAACCTAGGCGATGAGCAGTTCTTC
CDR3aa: CAARTNLGDEQFF

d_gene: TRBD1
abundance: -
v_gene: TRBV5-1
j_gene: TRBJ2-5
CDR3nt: TGCGCCAGCAGCTCACAGGGGATCTTCCAAGAGACCCAGTACTTC
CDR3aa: CASSSQGIFQETQYF

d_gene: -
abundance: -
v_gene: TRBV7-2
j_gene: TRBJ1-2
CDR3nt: TGTGCCAGCACCTTCAGGGAAACTTATGGCTACACCTTC
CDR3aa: CASTFRETYGYTF

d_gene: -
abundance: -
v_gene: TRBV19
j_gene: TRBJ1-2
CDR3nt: TGTGCCAGTAGTAGGGGCGTTGGCGACGCGGGGGGCTACACCTTC
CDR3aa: CASSRGVGDAGGYTF

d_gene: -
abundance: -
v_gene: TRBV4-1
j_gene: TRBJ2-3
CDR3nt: TGCGCCAGCAGCCAAGAAGGCGGGGCCCGCAGTGATACGCAGTATTTT
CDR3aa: CASSQEGGARSDTQYF

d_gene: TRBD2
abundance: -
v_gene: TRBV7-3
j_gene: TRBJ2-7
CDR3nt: TGTGCCAGCAGCTTAGCGGGAGATGGCGAGCAGTACTTC
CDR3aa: CASSLAGDGEQYF

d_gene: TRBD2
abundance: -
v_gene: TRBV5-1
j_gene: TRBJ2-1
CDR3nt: TGCGCCAGCAGCTTGGCCGAGGTGGGAGCGGGAAGCTACAATGAGCAGTTCTTC
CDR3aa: CASSLAEVGAGSYNEQFF

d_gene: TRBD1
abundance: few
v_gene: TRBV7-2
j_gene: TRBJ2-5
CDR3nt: TGTGCCAGCAGCTTAGGATTAGGACAGGGCCAAGAGACCCAGTACTTC
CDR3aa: CASSLGLGQGQETQYF

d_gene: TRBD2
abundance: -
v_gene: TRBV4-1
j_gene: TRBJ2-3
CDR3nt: TGCGCCAGCAGCCAAGGTCGTCGCGGGGGGGTTGATACGCAGTATTTT
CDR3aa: CASSQGRRGGVDTQYF

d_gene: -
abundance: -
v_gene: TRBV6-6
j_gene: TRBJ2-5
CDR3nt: TGTGCCACTTGGCGGGACCCCCTTGGGGAGACCCAGTACTTC
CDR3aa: CATWRDPLGETQYF

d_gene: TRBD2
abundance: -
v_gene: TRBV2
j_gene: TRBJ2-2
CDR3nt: TGTGCCAGCAGTGGACAGCGGGGGGATAACACCGGGGAGCTGTTTTTT
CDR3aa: CASSGQRGDNTGELFF

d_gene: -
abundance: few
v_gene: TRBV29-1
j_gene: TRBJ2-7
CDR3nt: TGCAGCGTTAGTAGGAGGGGGCGAAGCTACGAGCAGTACTTC
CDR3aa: CSVSRRGRSYEQYF

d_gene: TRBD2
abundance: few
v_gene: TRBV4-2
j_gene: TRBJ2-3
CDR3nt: TGTGCCAGCAGCCAGGGGACTAGCGGGAGGGCCGGCCGGGGTTGGGATACGCAGTATTTT
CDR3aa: CASSQGTSGRAGRGWDTQYF

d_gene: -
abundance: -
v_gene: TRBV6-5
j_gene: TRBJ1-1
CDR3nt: TGTGCCAGCAGTAGTCAGGGGAAAGCTTTCTTT
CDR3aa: CASSSQGKAFF

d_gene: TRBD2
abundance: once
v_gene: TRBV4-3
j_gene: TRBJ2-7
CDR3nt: TGCGCCAGCAGCCCAGATGAACTAGCGGGGCACGAGCAGTACTTC
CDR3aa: CASSPDELAGHEQYF

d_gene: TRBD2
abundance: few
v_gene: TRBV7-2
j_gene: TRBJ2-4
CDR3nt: TGTGCCAGCAGCTTAGTGGGACTAGACATTCAGTACTTC
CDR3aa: CASSLVGLDIQYF

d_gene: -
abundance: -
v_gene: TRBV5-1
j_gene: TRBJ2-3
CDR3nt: TGCGCCAGCAGTGAGGGACAACCAGATACGCAGTATTTT
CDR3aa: CASSEGQPDTQYF